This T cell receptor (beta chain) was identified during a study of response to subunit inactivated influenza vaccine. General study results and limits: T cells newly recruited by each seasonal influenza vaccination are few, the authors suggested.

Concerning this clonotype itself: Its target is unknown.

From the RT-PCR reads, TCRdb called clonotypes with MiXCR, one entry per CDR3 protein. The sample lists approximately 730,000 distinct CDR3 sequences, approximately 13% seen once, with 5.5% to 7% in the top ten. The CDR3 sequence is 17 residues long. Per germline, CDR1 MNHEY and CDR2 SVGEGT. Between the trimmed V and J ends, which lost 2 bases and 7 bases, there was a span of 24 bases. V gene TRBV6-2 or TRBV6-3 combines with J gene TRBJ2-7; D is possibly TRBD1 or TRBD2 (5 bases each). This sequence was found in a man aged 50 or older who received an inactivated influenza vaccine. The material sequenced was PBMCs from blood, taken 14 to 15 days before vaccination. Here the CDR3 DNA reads TGTGCCAGCAGTTACGACCCGGTTCCGATCCGGGACGAAGAGCAGTACTTC. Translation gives CASSYDPVPIRDEEQYF.